This T cell receptor (beta chain) was obtained from a study of blood T cells in healthy people across ages. A word on this clonotype: The antigen is unknown.

Overall study results and limits: Roughly linear age-related decline in beta diversity appeared, significant by age approximately 40.

Total RNA extracted from each sample amounted to at least 5.5 micrograms. Germline V lookup: CDR1 SGHNT, CDR2 YENEEA. Trimming cost V 8 bases and J 7 bases; bases outside gene matches: 6. The CDR3 consists of 14 residues. With a J-beta primer mix and a sample-barcoded 5' primer, a second PCR ran about 6 to 11 cycles. Paired-end reads containing CDR3 totaled no fewer than 3 million for each sample. MiXCR, run by TCRdb on the 5' RACE reads, gives a single entry per CDR3 protein. This table holds 850,000 or so distinct CDR3 sequences, about 28% found once. The TCR originated in a woman aged 80 or over in good health. The chain carries TRBV11-3 and TRBJ2-1, with 12 positions matching TRBD2. The specimen sequenced was blood. The DNA for the CDR3 is TGTGCCAGCTGGCTAGCGGGGGGGCCTAATGAGCAGTTCTTC. Amino acids: CASWLAGGPNEQFF.